The 7 T cell receptor beta chains given below trace back to one sample, sequenced in a study of lymphopenia after photon versus proton radiotherapy. Method: immunoSEQ multiplex PCR; TCRdb's copy keeps in-frame clones and lacks some. The table has tens of thousands of clones, around four fifths seen once. The specimen was peripheral blood, collected from a patient treated with photon-based radiotherapy. These receptors originate from a woman aged 50 to 65 with pancreatic cancer.

The chain has TRBV5-1 and TRBJ1-4, with a weak D call TRBD1 (5 bases). The V and J ends lost 5 bases and 8 bases respectively, with 13 bases between them. The germline V gene has CDR1 SGHRS and CDR2 YFSETQ. The CDR3 is 13 residues long. The CDR3 spells CASSEGMGEKLFF. CDR3 in DNA: TGCGCCAGCAGTGAGGGGATGGGGGAAAAACTGTTTTTT.

The chain links TRBV18 to TRBJ2-7, with D maybe TRBD1 (5 bases). V was shortened by 0 bases and J by 3 bases, with 9 bases between the two germline ends. CDR3 length: 14 amino acids. Germline V gene data show CDR1 as KGHSH and CDR2 as LQKENI. The CDR3 region has the DNA TGTGCCAGCTCACCACCGACGGACAACTACGAGCAGTACTTC. Translated: CASSPPTDNYEQYF.

There are a few counts of this clone. The chain combines TRBV4-1 with TRBJ1-1; D may be TRBD1 (5 bases). The CDR3 is 16 amino acids. V was clipped by 4 bases and J by 1 base, with 16 bases between them. Germline CDR1 reads MGHRA; CDR2 reads YSYEKL. The CDR3 DNA reads TGCGCCAGCAGCCCTACATCAGGGTTTGGGAACACTGAAGCTTTCTTT. Translated: CASSPTSGFGNTEAFF.

This CDR3 is CASSQGAVNEQYF. CDR3 DNA sequence: TGTGCCAGCAGCCAAGGGGCAGTAAACGAGCAGTACTTC. The chain joins TRBV5-4 to TRBJ2-7; tentative D call: TRBD1 (5 bases). V lost 4 bases, J lost 5 bases, and 13 bases lay in between. The CDR3 runs 13 residues. The germline V gene has CDR1 SGHNT and CDR2 YYREEE (reference sequence).

The chain couples TRBV18 to TRBJ2-1, with 8 bases that match TRBD2. Germline V gene sequence: CDR1 KGHSH, CDR2 LQKENI. The CDR3 loop spans 15 amino acids. Germline trimming cut 3 bases from V and 2 bases from J; bases unmatched to any gene: 3. In DNA form, the CDR3 reads TGTGCCAGCTCACCCACTAGCGGAGCCTACAATGAGCAGTTCTTC. Translation gives CASSPTSGAYNEQFF.

There are a few counts of this clone. The chain is built from TRBV30 and TRBJ1-5, with 7 bases matching TRBD1. Trimming took 1 base from V and 4 from J; bases not matched to a gene: 4. The V gene's germline CDR1 is GTSNPN and CDR2 SVGIG (reference sequence). This CDR3 is built from 14 residues. The CDR3 region is CAWSGQGLNQPQHF. The CDR3 DNA reads TGTGCCTGGAGTGGACAGGGCCTTAATCAGCCCCAGCATTTT.

This clone has more than one count but fewer than ten. This chain connects TRBV25-1 to TRBJ1-5; D might be TRBD1 (5 bases). The V and J ends lost 3 bases and 3 bases respectively, with 15 bases between them. This CDR3 is built from 16 residues. Germline V lookup: CDR1 MGHDK, CDR2 SYGVNS. CDR3 protein: CASSDKQGRDNQPQHF. The CDR3, as DNA: TGTGCCAGCAGTGACAAGCAGGGTAGAGACAATCAGCCCCAGCATTTT.